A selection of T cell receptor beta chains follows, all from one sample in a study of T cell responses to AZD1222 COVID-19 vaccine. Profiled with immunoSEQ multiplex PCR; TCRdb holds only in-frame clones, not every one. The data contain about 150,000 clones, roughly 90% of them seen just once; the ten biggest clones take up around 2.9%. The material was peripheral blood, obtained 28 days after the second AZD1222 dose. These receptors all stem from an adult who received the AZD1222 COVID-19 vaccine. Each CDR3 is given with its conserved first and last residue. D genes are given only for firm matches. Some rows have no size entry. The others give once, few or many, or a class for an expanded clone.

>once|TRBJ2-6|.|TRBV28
CASSPNGHSGANVLTF
TGTGCCAGCAGTCCGAATGGTCACTCTGGGGCCAACGTCCTGACTTTC
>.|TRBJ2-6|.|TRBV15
CATSRDGDTSSSGANVLTF
TGTGCCACCAGCAGAGATGGGGATACCTCATCCTCCGGGGCCAACGTCCTGACTTTC
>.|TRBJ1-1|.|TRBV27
CASSKEGGGEAFF
TGTGCCAGCAGTAAAGAGGGTGGGGGTGAAGCTTTCTTT
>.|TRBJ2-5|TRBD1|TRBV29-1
CSALDRGETQYF
TGCAGCGCCCTGGACAGGGGAGAGACCCAGTACTTC
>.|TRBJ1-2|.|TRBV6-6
CASTTLTTDYGYTF
TGTGCCAGCACCACCCTGACGACAGACTATGGCTACACCTTC
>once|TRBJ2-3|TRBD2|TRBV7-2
CASSPAGGRPDTQYF
TGTGCCAGCAGTCCAGCGGGAGGGCGTCCAGATACGCAGTATTTT
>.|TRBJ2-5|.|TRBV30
CAWSRGLYQETQYF
TGTGCCTGGAGTCGTGGATTGTACCAAGAGACCCAGTACTTC
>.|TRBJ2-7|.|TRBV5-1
CASSLMGSGYYEQYF
TGCGCCAGCAGCTTGATGGGTAGCGGTTACTACGAGCAGTACTTC
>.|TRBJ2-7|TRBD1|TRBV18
CASSPRQGDSYEQYF
TGTGCCAGCTCACCACGACAGGGTGACTCCTACGAGCAGTACTTC
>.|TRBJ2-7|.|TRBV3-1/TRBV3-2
CASSPVPGPGRSYEQYF
TGTGCCAGCAGCCCTGTCCCGGGACCGGGTCGGAGCTACGAGCAGTACTTC
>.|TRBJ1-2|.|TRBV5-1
CASSLDGGNPAGYTF
TGCGCCAGCAGCCTGGACGGGGGTAACCCCGCTGGCTACACCTTC
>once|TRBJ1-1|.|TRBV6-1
CASSEAPGIAEAFF
TGTGCCAGCAGTGAAGCTCCGGGGATCGCTGAAGCTTTCTTT
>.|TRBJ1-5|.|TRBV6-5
CASTVLGALNQPQHF
TGTGCCAGCACGGTCTTGGGGGCCCTCAATCAGCCCCAGCATTTT
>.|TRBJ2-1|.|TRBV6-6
CASSYSSENNEQFF
TGTGCCAGCAGTTACTCGTCGGAAAACAATGAGCAGTTCTTC
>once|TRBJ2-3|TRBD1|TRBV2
CASSEDQGVTDTQYF
TGTGCCAGCAGTGAAGACCAGGGGGTCACAGATACGCAGTATTTT
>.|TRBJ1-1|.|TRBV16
CASSQSSYTEAFF
TGTGCCAGCAGCCAATCGTCGTACACTGAAGCTTTCTTT
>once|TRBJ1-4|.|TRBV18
CASSPTATGEKLFF
TGTGCCAGCTCACCGACAGCTACGGGGGAAAAACTGTTTTTT
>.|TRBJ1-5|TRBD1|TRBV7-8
CASMGGQGNQPQHF
TGTGCCAGCATGGGGGGACAGGGCAATCAGCCCCAGCATTTT
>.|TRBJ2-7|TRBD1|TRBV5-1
CASSIDRAYEQYF
TGCGCCAGCAGCATAGACAGGGCATACGAGCAGTACTTC
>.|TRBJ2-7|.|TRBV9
CASSDDSYEQYF
TGTGCCAGCAGTGATGACTCCTACGAGCAGTACTTC
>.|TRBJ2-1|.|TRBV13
CASSLRNRREVNEQFF
TGTGCCAGCAGCTTACGTAACAGAAGGGAGGTTAATGAGCAGTTCTTC
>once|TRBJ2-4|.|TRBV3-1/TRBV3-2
CASSQVLEAKNIQYF
TGTGCCAGCAGCCAAGTGCTGGAAGCCAAAAACATTCAGTACTTC
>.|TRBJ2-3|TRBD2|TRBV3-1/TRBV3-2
CASSPGTSGPTQYF
TGTGCCAGCAGCCCCGGGACTAGCGGGCCTACGCAGTATTTT
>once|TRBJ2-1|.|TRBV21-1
CASSKARVWDEQFF
TGTGCCAGCAGCAAAGCTAGGGTTTGGGATGAGCAGTTCTTC
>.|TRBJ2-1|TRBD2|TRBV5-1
CASSLGLAGVSSYNEQFF
TGCGCCAGCAGCTTGGGACTAGCGGGGGTTAGCTCCTACAATGAGCAGTTCTTC
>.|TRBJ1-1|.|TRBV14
CASSQEGAWTEAFF
TGTGCCAGCAGCCAAGAGGGGGCATGGACTGAAGCTTTCTTT
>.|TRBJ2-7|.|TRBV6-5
CASRRGLARNYEQYF
TGTGCCAGCAGGAGAGGTTTAGCGAGGAACTACGAGCAGTACTTC
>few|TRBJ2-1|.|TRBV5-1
CASSLSGGGHNEQFF
TGCGCCAGCAGCTTGAGTGGAGGGGGACACAATGAGCAGTTCTTC
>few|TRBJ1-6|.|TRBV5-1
CASSLDRTANSPLHF
TGCGCCAGCAGCTTGGATCGCACAGCGAATTCACCCCTCCACTTT
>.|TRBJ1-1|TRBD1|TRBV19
CASSMGQVRNTEAFF
TGTGCCAGTAGTATGGGACAGGTTCGGAACACTGAAGCTTTCTTT
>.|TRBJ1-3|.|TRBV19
CASSSGTGYSGNTIYF
TGTGCCAGTAGTTCAGGGACGGGTTACTCTGGAAACACCATATATTTT
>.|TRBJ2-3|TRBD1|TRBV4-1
CASSQDWRQGESTDTQYF
TGCGCCAGCAGCCAAGATTGGCGACAGGGGGAGAGCACAGATACGCAGTATTTT
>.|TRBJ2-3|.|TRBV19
CASSMVAEDTQYF
TGTGCCAGTAGTATGGTAGCGGAAGATACGCAGTATTTT
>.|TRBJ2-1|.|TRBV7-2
CASSLSRGSYNEQFF
TGTGCCAGCAGCTTATCCAGGGGCTCGTACAATGAGCAGTTCTTC
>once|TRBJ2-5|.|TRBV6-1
CASSELYSSVETQYF
TGTGCCAGCAGTGAACTCTATTCCTCGGTGGAGACCCAGTACTTC
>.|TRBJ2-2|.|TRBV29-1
CSAKGEARTGELFF
TGCAGCGCCAAAGGAGAGGCGCGGACCGGGGAGCTGTTTTTT
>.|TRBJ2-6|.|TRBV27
CASSLNTGYPSGANVLTF
TGTGCCAGCAGTTTAAATACAGGGTATCCCTCTGGGGCCAACGTCCTGACTTTC
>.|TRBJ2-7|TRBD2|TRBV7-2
CASSPSGSRERQYF
TGTGCCAGCAGCCCCTCGGGGTCGCGGGAGCGACAGTACTTC
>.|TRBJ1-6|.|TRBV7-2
CASSLGPQNSPLHF
TGTGCCAGCAGCTTAGGTCCGCAAAATTCACCCCTCCACTTT
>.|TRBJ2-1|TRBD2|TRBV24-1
CATSDLARGLAGINEQFF
TGTGCCACCAGTGATTTAGCCCGCGGTCTAGCGGGAATCAATGAGCAGTTCTTC
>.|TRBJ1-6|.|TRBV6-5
CASSYGGQSYNSPLHF
TGTGCCAGCAGTTACGGGGGGCAGTCCTATAATTCACCCCTCCACTTT
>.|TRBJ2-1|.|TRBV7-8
CASSLPAREQFF
TGTGCCAGCAGCTTGCCGGCTCGGGAGCAGTTCTTC
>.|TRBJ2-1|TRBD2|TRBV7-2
CASSGTTFSYNEQFF
TGTGCCAGCAGCGGGACTACCTTCTCCTACAATGAGCAGTTCTTC
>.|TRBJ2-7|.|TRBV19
CASSIGRGEQYF
TGTGCCAGTAGTATAGGCCGGGGAGAGCAGTACTTC
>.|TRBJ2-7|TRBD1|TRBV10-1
CASSEGTGGYEQYF
TGCGCCAGCAGTGAGGGGACAGGGGGGTACGAGCAGTACTTC
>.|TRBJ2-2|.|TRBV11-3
CASSSAQPKVTGELFF
TGTGCCAGCAGCTCGGCACAGCCCAAAGTGACCGGGGAGCTGTTTTTT